The 21 T cell receptor beta chains reported below all come from one sample, sequenced in a study of cytomegalovirus exposure and HLA in healthy donors. The PCR made use of 60 Vbeta and 13 Jbeta primers. TCRdb's copy holds only in-frame clones and misses some; the assay was immunoSEQ multiplex PCR. This table has approximately 110,000 clones, about 78% appearing once. Source material: PBMCs. Receptors were obtained from a woman in her 30s in good health and CMV-seropositive.

As DNA, the CDR3 is TGTGCCAGCTCACCACAGGGAGTTCAGGCTGGAAACACCATATATTTT. This gives the protein CASSPQGVQAGNTIYF. The chain is built from TRBV18 and TRBJ1-3; D remains ambiguous. Germline V lookup: CDR1 KGHSH, CDR2 LQKENI. V lost 1 base and J 2 bases, leaving 12 bases between the germline ends. The CDR3 loop spans 16 amino acids. Combining the CDR3 with reference TRBV18 and TRBJ1-3 gives the whole variable domain NAGVMQNPRHLVRRRGQEARLRCSPMKGHSHVYWYRQLPEEGLKFMVYLQKENIIDESGMPKERFSAEFPKEGPSILRIQQVVRGDSAAYFCASSPQGVQAGNTIYFGEGSWLTVV.

This chain links TRBV29-1 with TRBJ2-7; D perhaps matches TRBD2 (6 bases). There are 14 residues in the CDR3. The V gene's germline CDR1 is SQVTM and CDR2 ANQGSEA. Trimming took 6 bases from V and 3 from J, leaving 18 bases between them. CDR3 protein: CSVDFGGGVYEQYF. The DNA of the CDR3 is TGCAGCGTAGATTTCGGGGGTGGGGTCTACGAGCAGTACTTC.

The CDR3 bases are TGTGCCAGCAGCCCCCGGGGGGCTTGGAACACTGAAGCTTTCTTT. It codes for CASSPRGAWNTEAFF. This chain uses TRBV27 with TRBJ1-1; weak D call: TRBD1 (6 bases). Between the trimmed V and J ends, which lost 6 bases and 1 base, there was a span of 15 bases. Germline assignment: CDR1 MNHEY and CDR2 SMNVEV (reference sequence). The length of the CDR3 is 15 residues.

The V call is TRBV18, the J call TRBJ2-3; tentative D call: TRBD2 (5 bases). The CDR3 consists of 15 residues. Germline CDR1 reads KGHSH; CDR2 reads LQKENI. V shed 0 bases and J shed 0 bases, with 7 bases lying between them. DNA of the CDR3: TGTGCCAGCTCACCACCCGGACTTAGCACAGATACGCAGTATTTT. Its protein is CASSPPGLSTDTQYF.

This chain uses TRBV19 with TRBJ1-1, with 11 bases aligning to TRBD1. After removal of 4 bases from V and 4 bases from J, the junction contained 5 bases not matched to a gene. The CDR3 sequence is 15 residues long. Germline V CDR1 and CDR2: LNHDA, SQIVND (reference sequence). CDR3 nucleotides: TGTGCCAGTAGTACAACCGGGACAGGGGGCACTGAAGCTTTCTTT. It is translated as CASSTTGTGGTEAFF.

The chain employs TRBV19 and TRBJ1-2, with D possibly TRBD1 on 6 matching bases. Trimming removed 0 bases at V and 2 bases at J, with 13 bases between. Per germline, CDR1 LNHDA and CDR2 SQIVND (reference sequence). The CDR3 spans 16 residues. The CDR3 sequence: CASSIDLWQGNYGYTF. The CDR3 DNA is TGTGCCAGTAGTATAGATTTGTGGCAGGGGAACTATGGCTACACCTTC.

The V and J genes are TRBV27 and TRBJ1-1; no definite D call. The germline V and J ends were trimmed by 4 bases and 1 base, with 7 bases remaining between them. Germline lookup yields CDR1 MNHEY and CDR2 SMNVEV (reference sequence). The CDR3 length is 13 residues. The CDR3 coding sequence is TGTGCCAGCAGTTGGGAGCGGAACACTGAAGCTTTCTTT. As protein: CASSWERNTEAFF.

This chain joins TRBV6-6 and TRBJ2-3, with a weak D call TRBD2 (6 bases). The CDR3 covers 14 residues. Germline V CDR1 and CDR2: MNHNY, SVGAGI (reference sequence). V gave up 11 bases and J gave up 4 bases, with 19 bases separating them. The CDR3 DNA is TGTGCCGGGGGGTATGAGGCCCCACCAGATACGCAGTATTTT. It translates to CAGGYEAPPDTQYF.

In nucleotides, the CDR3 is TGTGCCAGCAGTTCAGGGACAGTGACTAACTATGGCTACACCTTC. Its protein is CASSSGTVTNYGYTF. The chain has TRBV28 and TRBJ1-2; TRBD1 matches 7 bases. V shed 4 bases, J shed 0 bases, and the junction held 5 bases outside the gene matches. CDR3 length equals 15 residues. Germline lookup yields CDR1 MDHEN and CDR2 SYDVKM.

The table lists this clone with a few counts. This chain joins TRBV28 and TRBJ2-5; D possibly corresponds to TRBD2 (6 bases). The V gene's germline CDR1 is MDHEN and CDR2 SYDVKM. This CDR3 is built from 18 residues. V gave up 4 bases and J gave up 4 bases, with 25 bases separating them. DNA of the CDR3: TGTGCCAGCAGTTCCGACCGGGGAGCGGGTACACCCTCAGAGACCCAGTACTTC. Protein: CASSSDRGAGTPSETQYF.

V and J are TRBV19 and TRBJ1-5; the D is unclear. CDR1 and CDR2 from the germline V gene are LNHDA and SQIVND (reference sequence). The CDR3 spans 14 residues. Deletions cut 3 bases from V and 2 bases from J, with 8 bases between. The CDR3 region is CASSIWEGNQPQHF. The CDR3 coding sequence is TGTGCCAGTAGTATTTGGGAGGGCAATCAGCCCCAGCATTTT.

The chain carries TRBV19 and TRBJ1-5; 8 bases map to TRBD1. Germline V CDR1 and CDR2: LNHDA, SQIVND (reference sequence). Trimming took 6 bases from V and 5 from J; bases not matched to a gene: 0. This CDR3 is built from 12 residues. The CDR3 loop reads CASRDRDQPQHF. CDR3 DNA sequence: TGTGCCAGTAGGGACAGGGATCAGCCCCAGCATTTT.

V gene TRBV10-3 combines with J gene TRBJ2-1, with 8 bases identical to TRBD1. Per the germline V gene, CDR1 is ENHRY and CDR2 is SYGVKD. The CDR3 contains 16 residues. Unmatched junction bases numbered 9, after V lost 6 bases and J lost 2 bases. CDR3 residues: CAISAPQGGPYNEQFF. The CDR3 region has the DNA TGTGCCATCAGCGCGCCACAGGGGGGACCCTACAATGAGCAGTTCTTC.

This chain links TRBV7-9 with TRBJ1-2; 9 nucleotides agree with TRBD1. The CDR3 sequence is 14 residues long. With V trimmed by 6 bases and J by 8 bases, 10 bases remained unmatched. Germline values: CDR1 SEHNR, CDR2 FQNEAQ (reference sequence). The CDR3 DNA sequence: TGTGCCAGCAGTGTAGACAGGGGGGTGTACGGCTACACCTTC. Translated, it gives CASSVDRGVYGYTF.

This chain joins TRBV2 and TRBJ1-2; 8 bases map to TRBD1. Unmatched junction bases numbered 6, after V lost 5 bases and J lost 4 bases. Germline loops: CDR1 SNHLY, CDR2 FYNNEI. This CDR3 region has 14 residues. Here the CDR3 reads CASSPQTGAYGYTF. The CDR3 coding sequence is TGTGCCAGCAGTCCGCAGACAGGGGCCTATGGCTACACCTTC.

The chain employs TRBV5-1 and TRBJ2-2; 7 bases line up with TRBD2. The CDR3 spans 14 residues. Germline CDR1 reads SGHRS; CDR2 reads YFSETQ. Trimming at V came to 4 bases and at J to 3 bases, leaving 3 bases not matched to a gene. The CDR3 is CASSPRGDTGELFF. In DNA, the CDR3 is TGCGCCAGCAGCCCCCGGGGGGACACCGGGGAGCTGTTTTTT.

This clone was found a few times. The chain joins TRBV6-6 to TRBJ1-1; possibly TRBD1 for D (5 bases). The germline CDR1 and CDR2 sequences are MNHNY and SVGAGI (reference sequence). The CDR3 spans 14 residues. V was pared by 0 bases and J by 5 bases, with 10 bases between. The DNA of the CDR3 is TGTGCCAGCAGTTACTCGTGGGGCCCTACTGAAGCTTTCTTT. Amino acid sequence: CASSYSWGPTEAFF.

V gene TRBV19 combines with J gene TRBJ2-1; 10 bases match TRBD1. V lost 6 bases and J lost 7; bases outside the gene matches: 9. This CDR3 has 15 amino acids. CDR1 is LNHDA and CDR2 is SQIVND in the germline V gene (reference sequence). The DNA of the CDR3 is TGTGCCAGTAGACCCGACAGGGGGCTGTCGAATGAGCAGTTCTTC. It specifies CASRPDRGLSNEQFF.

The rearrangement joins TRBV27 to TRBJ2-1; 7 nucleotides match TRBD2. Looked up from germline, CDR1 is MNHEY and CDR2 is SMNVEV (reference sequence). CDR3 length: 16 amino acids. The J segment lost 3 bases and the V segment lost 5 bases, leaving 10 bases of the junction unmatched. The CDR3 reads CASSESIQRDYNEQFF. CDR3 DNA sequence: TGTGCCAGCAGTGAATCGATCCAGCGGGACTACAATGAGCAGTTCTTC.

The genes are TRBV5-1 and TRBJ2-2, with TRBD2 identical over 9 bases. Germline loops: CDR1 SGHRS, CDR2 YFSETQ. V lost 2 bases, J lost 6 bases, and 8 bases stayed unmatched. The CDR3 is 16 residues long. The CDR3 DNA sequence: TGCGCCAGCAGCTTAATAGCGGGAGCCTCTCCCGGGGAGCTGTTTTTT. Amino acids: CASSLIAGASPGELFF.

The genes are TRBV27 and TRBJ2-1; the match to TRBD2 covers 13 bases. The CDR3 covers 15 residues. Looked up from germline, CDR1 is MNHEY and CDR2 is SMNVEV (reference sequence). V lost 5 bases and J lost 5; bases outside the gene matches: 3. The CDR3 DNA sequence: TGTGCCAGCAGTAGAGGGACTAGCGGGGACAATGAGCAGTTCTTC. Translation gives CASSRGTSGDNEQFF.